This T cell receptor beta chain originates from a study of blood T cell repertoires in COVID-19. Overall study context: T cells, B-cell-depleted T cells, or PBMCs provided the cDNA or gDNA that served as material.

Here immunoSEQ multiplex PCR was the method, and the copy in TCRdb shows in-frame clones only, minus some. In the table there are more than 250,000 clones, about 83% of which are singletons. The CDR3 sequence is 12 residues long. CDR1 is WNHNN, CDR2 SYGVQD, per germline (reference sequence). J lost 6 bases, V lost 7 bases, and 5 bases had no gene match. Source material: peripheral blood. The TCR sequence derives from a woman in her forties or fifties with acute or convalescent COVID-19. The chain is built from TRBV10-1 and TRBJ2-7; TRBD2 aligns across 8 bases. CDR3 sequence: CASNDSGVEQYV. CDR3 in DNA: TGCGCCAGCAACGATAGCGGGGTCGAGCAGTACGTC.